This T cell receptor beta chain comes out of a study of shared clonotypes between healthy human individuals. Findings of the study overall: Since donors were few, the genetic and exposure-history diversity represented was limited. Relative to memory subsets, naive subsets generally showed larger estimated richness. Non-shared clonotypes displayed generation probabilities falling below those of clonotypes present in all four donors.

As concerns this clone: Antigen specificity is unknown.

TCRdb keeps only in-frame clones here, not all; method: immunoSEQ multiplex PCR. There are around 1,900,000 clones in the sample; roughly 95% occur only once, and more than 1.5% lies in the top ten. This CDR3 region has 14 residues. Per the germline V gene, CDR1 is SGHVS and CDR2 is FQNEAQ. Trimming took off 1 base at V and 3 bases at J, with 10 bases between the two ends. The naive CD8 fraction comprised CD45RO-negative cells positively selected for CCR7 and excluded terminally differentiated effector memory CD45RA+ cells. What was sequenced was naive CD8+ T cells from PBMCs. This receptor was obtained from a man between 18 and 29 years old in good health. Some clones in this sample may be carry-over from other donors' samples. J is TRBJ2-7 and V is TRBV7-8; D uncertain. In nucleotides, the CDR3 is TGTGCCAGCAGCTTAGTTAAAGGCAGCTACGAGCAGTACTTC. Translated: CASSLVKGSYEQYF.